The present entry profiles one T cell receptor (beta chain) with its context. The germline gene is not matched at one end of the junction; a read error may be the cause. Per germline, CDR1 MGHRA and CDR2 YSYEKL. The CDR3 length is 18 residues. TCRdb recomputed calls from the PCR reads with MiXCR, one row per CDR3 protein. The sample records approximately 590,000 distinct CDR3 sequences, 25% being singletons. The data originate from a study of molecular identifiers for immune sequencing clone quantification. The chain combines TRBV4-1 with TRBJ2-4, with TRBD1 as a possible D gene (5 bases). Sequences were obtained from naive CD8+ T cells from blood, with Jurkat cell RNA spiked in. Indicated subset: FACS-sorted CD8+CD4-CCR7+CD45RA+ naive T cells. This clonotype was sampled from a human donor in good health. Some libraries in this study had Jurkat cell RNA spiked in. The CDR3 region is CASSQAQHQQVAKNIQNF. The CDR3 DNA follows: TGCGCCAGCAGCCAAGCACAGCATCAACAGGTAGCCAAAAACATTCAGAACTTC.